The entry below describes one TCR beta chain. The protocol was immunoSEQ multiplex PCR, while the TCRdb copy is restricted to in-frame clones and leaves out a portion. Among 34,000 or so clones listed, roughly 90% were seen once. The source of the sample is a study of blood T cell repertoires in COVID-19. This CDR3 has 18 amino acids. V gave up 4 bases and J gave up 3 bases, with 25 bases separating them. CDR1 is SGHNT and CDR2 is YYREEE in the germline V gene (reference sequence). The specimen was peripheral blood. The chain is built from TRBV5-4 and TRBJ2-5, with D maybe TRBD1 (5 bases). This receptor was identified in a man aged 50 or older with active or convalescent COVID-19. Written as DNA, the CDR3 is TGTGCCAGCAGCCAAGGGGCCGCCTTAAGACCCTCGAAAGAGACCCAGTACTTC. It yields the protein CASSQGAALRPSKETQYF. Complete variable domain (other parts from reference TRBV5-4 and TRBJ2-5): ETGVTQSPTHLIKTRGQQVTLRCSSQSGHNTVSWYQQALGQGPQFIFQYYREEENGRGNFPPRFSGLQFPNYSSELNVNALELDDSALYLCASSQGAALRPSKETQYFGPGTRLLVL.